Following are 25 T cell receptor beta chains from one sample sequenced in a study of T cells after yellow fever vaccination. TCRdb itself ran the 5' RACE reads through MiXCR, one entry per CDR3 protein. The table includes 250,000 to 300,000 distinct CDR3 sequences, approximately 8% detected once. The sequenced sample was CD4+ T cells sorted from PBMCs, obtained 5 days after the yellow fever booster vaccination. These receptors were obtained from a young man who received the YFV17D yellow fever vaccine.

This sequence joins TRBV6-1 and TRBJ2-5; 14 bases are a match to TRBD2. Germline-derived CDR1 and CDR2 are MNHNS and SASEGT. The trim removed 8 bases at V and 5 bases at J, leaving 7 bases unmatched. CDR3 length equals 15 residues. The CDR3 bases are TGTGCCAGCCGACTAGCGGGGGGGCCGGGGGAGACCCAGTACTTC. Its translation is CASRLAGGPGETQYF.

This clonotype appeared a few times. The CDR3 reads CASSSGERPQHF. CDR3 bases: TGTGCCAGCAGCTCAGGGGAACGGCCCCAGCATTTT. The chain joins TRBV12-3 or TRBV12-4 to TRBJ1-5, with D possibly being TRBD1 (6 bases). The CDR3 runs 12 residues. Deletions cut 6 bases from V and 9 bases from J, with 12 bases between.

This clonotype has only a few counts. This chain links TRBV5-1 with TRBJ2-1, with D hard to call. Trimming took 0 bases from V and 3 from J, leaving 7 bases between them. This CDR3 spans 14 amino acids. Looked up from germline, CDR1 is SGHRS and CDR2 is YFSETQ. Here the CDR3 reads CASSLGYLYNEQFF. DNA for the CDR3: TGCGCCAGCAGCTTGGGCTACCTCTACAATGAGCAGTTCTTC.

This clonotype was recorded many times. The chain joins TRBV4-2 to TRBJ1-2; weak D call: TRBD1 (5 bases). This CDR3 contains 11 residues. V was clipped by 4 bases and J by 6 bases, with 6 bases between them. Germline CDR1 and CDR2: LGHNA and YNFKEQ. The CDR3 DNA reads as TGTGCCAGCAGCCCAGGGAATGGCTACACCTTC. Amino acid sequence: CASSPGNGYTF.

This clonotype has at least ten counts. The rearrangement uses TRBV4-1 and TRBJ1-6; D call uncertain. This CDR3 is 14 amino acids long. The germline V gene encodes CDR1 MGHRA and CDR2 YSYEKL. Trimming cost V 5 bases and J 1 base, with 6 bases left between them. The CDR3 nucleotides read TGCGCCAGCAGCGTTACTTCCTATAATTCACCCCTCCACTTT. It translates to CASSVTSYNSPLHF.

This chain links TRBV27 with TRBJ2-7, with a possible D match to TRBD1 (5 bases). V was trimmed by 3 bases and J by 3 bases, leaving 9 bases between them. Germline CDR1 reads MNHEY; CDR2 reads SMNVEV (reference sequence). The length of the CDR3 is 13 residues. The CDR3 loop is CASSFGRDYEQYV. The CDR3 region has the DNA TGTGCCAGCAGTTTTGGCAGGGACTACGAGCAGTACGTC.

The rearrangement joins TRBV19 to TRBJ1-1, with 9 bases fitting TRBD1. The CDR3 loop spans 15 amino acids. The J segment lost 1 base and the V segment lost 6 bases, leaving 6 bases of the junction unmatched. The V gene's germline CDR1 is LNHDA and CDR2 SQIVND (reference sequence). This CDR3 is CASRGQGRGNTEAFF. The CDR3 DNA reads as TGTGCCAGTAGGGGACAGGGAAGAGGGAACACTGAAGCTTTCTTT.

This clonotype occurred a few times. This chain uses TRBV5-6 with TRBJ2-3; 15 nucleotides align to TRBD2. Germline CDR1 is SGHDT and CDR2 is YYEEEE. With 5 bases clipped from V and 1 base from J, the junction kept 5 bases outside the gene matches. The CDR3 runs to 17 residues. The DNA of the CDR3 is TGTGCCAGCAGTGAGAGGACTAGCGGGGGGGGCACAGATACGCAGTATTTT. Its protein is CASSERTSGGGTDTQYF.

This clonotype appeared a few times. V gene TRBV5-1 combines with J gene TRBJ2-1; D is uncertain. Trimming left V 5 bases short and J 7 bases short, with 13 bases between. The germline V gene encodes CDR1 SGHRS and CDR2 YFSETQ. This CDR3 has 13 amino acids. CDR3 coding DNA: TGCGCCAGCAGGTTATCAGATTTTAATGAGCAGTTCTTC. Amino acid sequence: CASRLSDFNEQFF.

This clonotype was picked up a small number of times. The V gene is TRBV27, the J gene TRBJ2-7; 10 bases match TRBD2. The germline CDR1 and CDR2 sequences are MNHEY and SMNVEV (reference sequence). Germline trimming cut 4 bases from V and 3 bases from J; bases unmatched to any gene: 12. CDR3 size: 17 residues. The CDR3 coding sequence is TGTGCCAGCAGTTCACCCTCACGGACTAGCGGAAACTACGAGCAGTACTTC. Translating gives CASSSPSRTSGNYEQYF.

This clonotype was seen more than once but under ten times. The rearrangement uses TRBV10-1 and TRBJ2-3, with D hard to call. The ends were cut back, 5 bases at V and 5 bases at J, with 14 bases in the middle. This CDR3 spans 14 amino acids. Germline lookup yields CDR1 WNHNN and CDR2 SYGVQD (reference sequence). CDR3 bases: TGCGCCAGCAGTCGGGTCCTACAGCGAGATACGCAGTATTTT. It translates to CASSRVLQRDTQYF.

This clonotype was detected many times. The chain is built from TRBV20-1 and TRBJ2-1, with 13 bases lining up with TRBD2. The CDR3 contains 18 residues. The germline CDR1 and CDR2 sequences are DFQATT and SNEGSKA (reference sequence). J gave up 0 bases and V 2 bases, and 7 bases lay outside the gene matches. The chain's CDR3 is CSARQLAGGPRSYNEQFF. The CDR3 bases are TGCAGTGCTAGACAACTAGCGGGGGGGCCCCGCTCCTACAATGAGCAGTTCTTC.

This clonotype was observed a handful of times. This rearrangement joins TRBV7-3 to TRBJ2-5, with 9 bases fitting TRBD1. The trim removed 6 bases at V and 14 bases at J, leaving 13 bases unmatched. CDR1 and CDR2 (germline): SGHTA, FQGTGA. This CDR3 has 13 residues. The CDR3 is CASSFAPRDRVYF. CDR3 bases: TGTGCCAGCAGTTTCGCCCCCCGGGACAGGGTTTACTTC.

The V gene is TRBV6-2 or TRBV6-3, the J gene TRBJ2-1; 12 nucleotides align to TRBD2. The CDR3 is 15 residues long. J was trimmed by 10 bases and V by 4 bases; bases with no gene match: 8. Germline loops: CDR1 MNHEY, CDR2 SVGEGT. In DNA, the CDR3 is TGTGCCAGCAGTTGGGAGACTAGCGGGGGTGGGGAGCAGTTCTTC. The encoded protein is CASSWETSGGGEQFF.

Ten or more counts support this clonotype. The J gene is TRBJ1-1, the V gene TRBV30, with D possibly TRBD1 on 5 matching bases. The V gene lost 0 bases and the J gene lost 11 bases, with 16 bases spanning the gap. Germline values: CDR1 GTSNPN, CDR2 SVGIG (reference sequence). The CDR3 loop spans 13 amino acids. The CDR3 reads CAWSVQGSPRAFF. The DNA for the CDR3 is TGTGCCTGGAGTGTCCAGGGTTCCCCCCGGGCTTTCTTT. The whole variable domain, remainder taken from reference TRBV30 and TRBJ1-1, is SQTIHQWPATLVQPVGSPLSLECTVEGTSNPNLYWYRQAAGRGLQLLFYSVGIGQISSEVPQNLSASRPQDRQFILSSKKLLLSDSGFYLCAWSVQGSPRAFFGQGTRLTVV.

This clonotype was detected only a few times. The chain couples TRBV5-4 to TRBJ2-1; TRBD1 matches 9 bases. After removal of 4 bases from V and 0 bases from J, the junction contained 5 bases not matched to a gene. Per the germline V gene, CDR1 is SGHNT and CDR2 is YYREEE (reference sequence). The CDR3 consists of 16 residues. The CDR3 DNA reads as TGTGCCAGCAGCCCGACAGGGGGATACTCCTACAATGAGCAGTTCTTC. This gives the protein CASSPTGGYSYNEQFF. Filled out from reference TRBV5-4 and TRBJ2-1, the complete variable domain reads ETGVTQSPTHLIKTRGQQVTLRCSSQSGHNTVSWYQQALGQGPQFIFQYYREEENGRGNFPPRFSGLQFPNYSSELNVNALELDDSALYLCASSPTGGYSYNEQFFGPGTRLTVL.

The sample holds a few counts of this clonotype. V is TRBV19 and J is TRBJ2-1; 9 bases agree with TRBD2. V shed 8 bases, J shed 5 bases, and the junction held 7 bases outside the gene matches. The CDR3 runs to 14 residues. The germline V gene encodes CDR1 LNHDA and CDR2 SQIVND (reference sequence). Here the CDR3 reads CASQRASGDNEQFF. CDR3 coding DNA: TGTGCCAGTCAAAGGGCTAGCGGGGACAATGAGCAGTTCTTC.

This chain uses TRBV12-3 or TRBV12-4 with TRBJ1-3, with D hard to call. With 1 base removed from V and 4 bases from J, the gap between germline ends came to 2 bases. The CDR3 is made up of 12 amino acids. DNA of the CDR3: TGTGCCAGCAGTTTAGTGGGAAACACCATATATTTT. Translating it yields CASSLVGNTIYF.

This clonotype was found many times. The V call is TRBV5-1, the J call TRBJ1-1; D is unclear. CDR1 and CDR2 from the germline V gene are SGHRS and YFSETQ. The CDR3 has 15 residues. V was cut by 4 bases and J by 0 bases, with 13 bases left in between. The CDR3: CASSTGRLMNTEAFF. The CDR3 nucleotides read TGCGCCAGCAGCACCGGACGGTTAATGAACACTGAAGCTTTCTTT.

The chain carries TRBV30 and TRBJ2-5, with D unclear. The V end lost 1 base, the J end lost 4 bases, and 7 bases lay between the germline ends. CDR3 size: 12 residues. Germline CDR1 and CDR2: GTSNPN and SVGIG (reference sequence). The CDR3 spells CAWSASGETQYF. For the CDR3, the DNA is TGTGCCTGGAGTGCCTCTGGAGAGACCCAGTACTTC.

At least ten counts were recorded for this clonotype. The chain uses TRBV27 and TRBJ2-3, with D unclear. Looked up from germline, CDR1 is MNHEY and CDR2 is SMNVEV (reference sequence). Trimming took off 3 bases at V and 4 bases at J, with 11 bases between the two ends. The CDR3 sequence is 14 residues long. The CDR3 reads CASSLIQASDTQYF. CDR3 nucleotide sequence: TGTGCCAGCAGTTTGATCCAAGCCTCAGATACGCAGTATTTT.

This clonotype was picked up many times. This chain connects TRBV12-3 or TRBV12-4 to TRBJ2-3; 8 bases are a match to TRBD2. V lost 6 bases, J lost 2 bases, and 10 bases stayed unmatched. The CDR3 length is 16 residues. The CDR3 DNA sequence: TGTGCCAGCAGCCGCCTCGGGGGGGGGTACACAGATACGCAGTATTTT. The encoded protein is CASSRLGGGYTDTQYF.

The sample holds a few counts of this clonotype. This rearrangement joins TRBV14 to TRBJ2-7; tentative D call: TRBD2 (5 bases). Germline assignment: CDR1 SGHDN and CDR2 FVKESK. The CDR3 runs 11 residues. The V and J ends lost 2 bases and 7 bases respectively, with 6 bases between them. The CDR3 sequence is CASSQSGEQYV. In DNA, the CDR3 is TGTGCCAGCAGCCAATCGGGAGAGCAGTACGTC.

This clonotype appeared a few times. The V call is TRBV25-1, the J call TRBJ1-1, with TRBD1 identical over 7 bases. This CDR3 has 15 residues. CDR1 and CDR2 (germline): MGHDK, SYGVNS. J gave up 3 bases and V 3 bases, and 7 bases lay outside the gene matches. The CDR3 DNA reads TGTGCCAGCAGTGAGGGGGGCAGGGGGTACACTGAAGCTTTCTTT. Its protein product is CASSEGGRGYTEAFF.

The chain combines TRBV5-1 with TRBJ2-7; 8 bases map to TRBD1. J gave up 0 bases and V 0 bases, and 5 bases lay outside the gene matches. The CDR3 consists of 16 residues. CDR1 and CDR2 from the germline V gene are SGHRS and YFSETQ. The CDR3 nucleotides are TGCGCCAGCAGCTTGGTAGCAGGGGGCGTCTCCTACGAGCAGTACTTC. Translation gives CASSLVAGGVSYEQYF.